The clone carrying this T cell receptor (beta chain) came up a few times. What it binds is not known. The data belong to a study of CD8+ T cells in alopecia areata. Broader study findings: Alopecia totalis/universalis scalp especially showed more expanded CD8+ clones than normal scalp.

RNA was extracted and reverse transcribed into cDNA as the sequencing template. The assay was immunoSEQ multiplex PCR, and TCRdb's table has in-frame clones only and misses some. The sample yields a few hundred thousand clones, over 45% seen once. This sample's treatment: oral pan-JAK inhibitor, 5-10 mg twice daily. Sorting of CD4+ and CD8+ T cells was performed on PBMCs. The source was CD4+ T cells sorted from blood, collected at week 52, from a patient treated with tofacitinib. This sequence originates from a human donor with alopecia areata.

This CDR3 reads CASGLGREQYF. The CDR3 DNA follows: TGTGCCAGTGGCTTGGGCCGGGAGCAGTACTTC. This chain joins TRBV25-1 and TRBJ2-7; D gene ambiguous. CDR3 size: 11 residues. Germline V gene lookup returns CDR1 MGHDK and CDR2 SYGVNS. Trimming cost V 9 bases and J 7 bases, with 13 bases left between them.